Listed below are T cell receptor beta chains from one sample, sequenced in a study of T cell repertoires in ileal Crohn's disease. TCRdb keeps only in-frame clones here, not all; method: immunoSEQ multiplex PCR. The profile shows about 14,000 clones, roughly 80% of them singletons. Sequenced sample: ileal tissue. These receptors all stem from an adult with Crohn's disease. CDR3s include the opening cysteine and the closing phenylalanine or tryptophan. Each record gives: V gene, J gene, CDR3 protein.

TRBV6-5	TRBJ2-7	CASSRDGTGHYEQYF
TRBV30	TRBJ2-7	CAWTRDSSYEQYF
TRBV15	TRBJ1-4	CATSPRREKLFF
TRBV6-1	TRBJ1-6	CASSARTGNSPLHF
TRBV28	TRBJ2-2	CASSPIGAGGVGELFF
TRBV18	TRBJ2-6	CASSSQQGASGANVLTF
TRBV2	TRBJ2-7	CASSVSEQGQQYF
TRBV6-6	TRBJ1-1	CASRNLAGGGNTEAFF
TRBV29-1	TRBJ1-1	CSVGPRRVDTEAFF
TRBV21-1	TRBJ2-7	CASSKAGRDSYEQYF
TRBV30	TRBJ2-2	CACRPPGRGNTGELFF
TRBV11-2	TRBJ1-2	CASSLGTSGYGYTF
TRBV14	TRBJ2-7	CASSQSQIGVQGATVQYF
TRBV5-5	TRBJ2-3	CASTLGQSRDTQYF
TRBV7-2	TRBJ2-1	CASSQTLAGGYNEQFF
TRBV7-6	TRBJ2-1	CASSLASGLAGGYNEQFF
TRBV18	TRBJ1-5	CASSPQGGGGNQPQHF
TRBV5-1	TRBJ2-1	CASSTGQGSYNEQFF
TRBV7-9	TRBJ2-4	CASTKLAGVNIQYF
TRBV5-1	TRBJ2-7	CASRQGVEQYF
TRBV6-6	TRBJ1-5	CASSYVRDFGNQPQHF
TRBV18	TRBJ2-3	CASSSGQGSTDTQYF
TRBV28	TRBJ2-7	CASSLLTGSSYEQYF
TRBV5-1	TRBJ1-2	CASSLEQGAYGYTF
TRBV6-5	TRBJ1-4	CASRRTGANEKLFF
TRBV5-1	TRBJ2-2	CASSSDRNTGELFF
TRBV6-5	TRBJ2-7	CASRPDALGRYEQYF
TRBV28	TRBJ1-2	CASSGTGGVNYGYTF
TRBV7-2	TRBJ2-7	CASSIGGSVSYEQYF
TRBV5-1	TRBJ2-1	CASSLAWASEQFF
TRBV7-8	TRBJ1-4	CASSLASGGGEKLFF
TRBV7-9	TRBJ2-1	CASSPAGGVNYNEQFF
TRBV5-4	TRBJ1-2	CASSFDSFRGYTF
TRBV4-1	TRBJ2-5	CASSQGTSGSPSQTQYF
TRBV5-4	TRBJ1-2	CASSSPQGAWDGYTF
TRBV10-3	TRBJ2-2	CAIKPGQGNTGELFF
TRBV30	TRBJ2-7	CAWSRSYEQYF
TRBV5-1	TRBJ2-3	CASSLGLAGLSGTQYF
TRBV7-2	TRBJ1-4	CASSLAFGQGAEKLFF
TRBV29-1	TRBJ1-4	CSFRDRGEKLFF
TRBV6-4	TRBJ2-3	CASSVTGGGSDTQYF
TRBV5-1	TRBJ2-7	CASRRTLAASYEQYF